This entry concerns a single T cell receptor beta chain. One end of the junction fails to match germline, which may point to a read error. The sample is drawn from a study of human T cells and chemical hapten exposure. TCRdb re-called the RACE reads with MiXCR, one entry per CDR3 protein. The sample has around 57,000 distinct CDR3 sequences; more than 9.5% are singletons. The CDR3 extends over 15 amino acids. Germline V gives CDR1 SSHAT, CDR2 FNYEAQ (reference sequence). Time point defined: patch test 1, 2 weeks after DPC sensitization. This sample's treatment: therapeutic diphenylcyclopropenone sensitization with weekly scalp DPC. Total RNA extraction was carried out from unfractionated whole blood.

V usage is TRBV7-7 and J usage is TRBJ1-4; D gene unclear. This clonotype was obtained from a woman in her forties with alopecia areata. Some clones in this sample may be carry-over from other donors' samples. The sequenced sample was whole blood, obtained in connection with sensitization to the hapten diphenylcyclopropenone (DPC). The CDR3 spells CASSATTGGNEKLFF. As DNA, the CDR3 is TGTGCTAGCAGCGCCACGACCGGTGGTAATGAAAAACTGTTTTTT.